The rows below give T cell receptor beta chains drawn from one sample of a study of blood T cells in healthy people across ages. In TCRdb, the 5' RACE reads were re-called with MiXCR into one record per CDR3 protein. Counted here are 1.5 million to 2 million distinct CDR3 sequences, about 39% occurring once; the ten biggest clones make up 23%. Sequenced material: blood. These receptors all stem from a human donor in good health. Both conserved end residues are trimmed from each CDR3. The D gene is left open where the match is weak.

D gene: NA
V gene: TRBV20-1
CDR3 length: 13
CDR3 protein: SARAGFGDTDTQY

D gene: NA
V gene: TRBV20-1
CDR3 length: 12
CDR3 protein: SARVSGISFEQY

D gene: NA
V gene: TRBV27
CDR3 length: 13
CDR3 protein: ASSYLRGAPYEQY

D gene: NA
V gene: TRBV28
CDR3 length: 12
CDR3 protein: ASSRPWGQYEQY

D gene: NA
V gene: TRBV7-9
CDR3 length: 13
CDR3 protein: ASSPGAEGSDEQY

D gene: TRBD1
V gene: TRBV20-1
CDR3 length: 15
CDR3 protein: SASKIRPGTEYYEQY

D gene: NA
V gene: TRBV29-1
CDR3 length: 10
CDR3 protein: SLRRPYNEQF

D gene: NA
V gene: TRBV20-1
CDR3 length: 7
CDR3 protein: SATPEAF

D gene: TRBD1
V gene: TRBV29-1
CDR3 length: 12
CDR3 protein: SARQGANLNIQY

D gene: NA
V gene: TRBV6-2/TRBV6-3
CDR3 length: 12
CDR3 protein: ASSRGGGTNVLT

D gene: TRBD2
V gene: TRBV28
CDR3 length: 16
CDR3 protein: ASSIPGLAGGPVDTQY

D gene: NA
V gene: TRBV9
CDR3 length: 14
CDR3 protein: ASSDHAVLGANVLT

D gene: TRBD1
V gene: TRBV6-5
CDR3 length: 13
CDR3 protein: ASSSFPGQGLEAF

D gene: NA
V gene: TRBV27
CDR3 length: 13
CDR3 protein: ASSEAARSYNEQF

D gene: NA
V gene: TRBV7-6
CDR3 length: 13
CDR3 protein: ASSSALSSYNEQF

D gene: TRBD2
V gene: TRBV5-1
CDR3 length: 12
CDR3 protein: ASRSGGTYNEQF